Sample share makes the clone carrying this TCR beta chain medium-sized. This sample was included in a study of blood T cell repertoires in COVID-19. Study as a whole: Whether acute or convalescent, the COVID-19 samples came from the United States, Italy and Spain. T cells, B-cell-depleted T cells, or PBMCs supplied cDNA or gDNA.

CDR1 is MNHEY and CDR2 is SMNVEV in the germline V gene (reference sequence). There are 14 residues in the CDR3. Unmatched junction bases numbered 7, after V lost 6 bases and J lost 5 bases. In the original workflow: Estimation of nucleated cell counts was performed using reference gene primer amplification. Profiling relied on immunoSEQ multiplex PCR, and the TCRdb table lists in-frame clones only, not all of them. That table is the source of V, J and clone size, and D and trimming were worked out from the DNA. The sample holds about 140,000 clones, roughly 79% seen once. This TCR came from a human donor in a cohort sampled during active COVID-19. The V gene is TRBV27, the J gene TRBJ1-1; the match to TRBD1 covers 9 bases. Sequenced sample: peripheral blood. In DNA form, the CDR3 reads TGTGCCAGCAGCACTGACAGGGGGACAACTGAAGCTTTCTTT. Encoded protein: CASSTDRGTTEAFF.